This T cell receptor (beta chain) was captured by sequencing in a study of Tregs in tolerant kidney transplant recipients. Findings of the study overall: No direct test of biological reproducibility was done here. Validation in larger populations is needed because few patients were studied.

The germline V gene has CDR1 MNHNY and CDR2 SVGAGI (reference sequence). V shed 6 bases and J 4 bases; nucleotides not matched to a gene: 3. The CDR3 length is 13 residues. As regards this clone: Antigen: not known.

This table comes from immunoSEQ multiplex PCR, and its TCRdb copy is limited to in-frame clones, with some not included. The table records about 46,000 clones, about 89% of them present only once. This receptor was taken from a human donor in good health. This rearrangement joins TRBV6-6 to TRBJ2-3, with TRBD1 identical over 8 bases. The sequencing sample was made of Tregs from blood. The CDR3 DNA reads as TGTGCCAGCAGGATGACAGGGGCAGATACGCAGTATTTT. Its protein is CASRMTGADTQYF.